These 32 T cell receptor beta chains share one sample of origin, sequenced in a study of radiotherapy plus CTLA-4 blockade in lung cancer. Clones were read by immunoSEQ multiplex PCR, and TCRdb kept only the in-frame ones, dropping some. Of 110,000 or so clones listed, roughly 74% are singletons. Sample: peripheral blood, taken from a patient treated with radiotherapy plus ipilimumab. The origin of the receptors is a human donor with non-small cell lung cancer who had a partial response to radiotherapy plus ipilimumab.

This chain uses TRBV30 with TRBJ2-2; D is perhaps TRBD2 (5 bases). The V end was cut by 3 bases, the J end by 0 bases, with 11 bases between. The CDR3 runs 15 residues. Germline loops: CDR1 GTSNPN, CDR2 SVGIG (reference sequence). The CDR3 region is CAWSGLGTNTGELFF. Here the CDR3 DNA reads TGTGCCTGGAGCGGACTCGGGACGAACACCGGGGAGCTGTTTTTT.

The rearrangement links TRBV20-1 to TRBJ2-3; no definite D call. The CDR3 consists of 11 residues. Trimming shortened V by 5 bases and J by 2 bases, and 5 bases separated the two germline ends. CDR1 is DFQATT and CDR2 is SNEGSKA in the germline V gene (reference sequence). The CDR3 DNA follows: TGCAGTGCTCAGGCCACAGATACGCAGTATTTT. This codes for CSAQATDTQYF.

The CDR3 reads CASSPSGTGLQKLFF. DNA for the CDR3: TGCGCCAGCAGCCCGTCCGGGACAGGGCTCCAAAAACTGTTTTTT. The chain recombines TRBV5-1 with TRBJ1-4; 9 nucleotides align to TRBD1. The CDR3 sequence is 15 residues long. CDR1 is SGHRS, CDR2 YFSETQ, per germline. V shed 4 bases, J shed 9 bases, and the junction held 10 bases outside the gene matches.

The chain has TRBV28 and TRBJ2-1, with TRBD2 matching 10 bases. Germline V gene lookup returns CDR1 MDHEN and CDR2 SYDVKM. V was clipped by 6 bases and J by 6 bases; unmatched bases: 8. The CDR3 sequence is 15 residues long. The DNA of the CDR3 is TGTGCCAGCAGCAAAGCGGGACTAGCGAGCAATGAGCAGTTCTTC. This sequence encodes CASSKAGLASNEQFF.

The rearrangement links TRBV27 to TRBJ2-7; D might be TRBD1 (6 bases). The length of the CDR3 is 15 residues. The V end lost 6 bases, the J end lost 3 bases, and 18 bases lay between the germline ends. The germline gives CDR1 MNHEY, CDR2 SMNVEV (reference sequence). CDR3 loop: CASRDPTGEFYEQYF. The CDR3 region has the DNA TGTGCCAGCAGGGATCCGACAGGTGAATTCTACGAGCAGTACTTC.

Comment on this clone: Other DNA sequences in this sample translate to the same CDR3. The gene calls are TRBV5-6 and TRBJ2-5, with 7 bases fitting TRBD2. V gave up 4 bases and J gave up 5 bases; unmatched junction bases: 11. Germline V gene sequence: CDR1 SGHDT, CDR2 YYEEEE. The CDR3 runs to 15 residues. CDR3 coding DNA: TGTGCCAGCAGCCCCTCTGCGGGAGTCACGGAGACCCAGTACTTC. Translation: CASSPSAGVTETQYF.

This clone was picked up many times. Other DNA sequences in the sample encode the same CDR3. The CDR3 loop reads CASRTTGGREKLFF. Here the CDR3 DNA reads TGTGCCAGCAGAACCACAGGGGGTCGAGAAAAACTGTTTTTT. This rearrangement joins TRBV6-5 to TRBJ1-4; 8 bases align to TRBD1. Germline V gives CDR1 MNHEY, CDR2 SVGAGI. This CDR3 contains 14 residues. The J segment lost 8 bases and the V segment lost 6 bases, leaving 8 bases of the junction unmatched.

This clone was counted once. The chain carries TRBV19 and TRBJ2-5; 11 positions agree with TRBD2. Germline CDR1 and CDR2: LNHDA and SQIVND (reference sequence). Losses at the gene ends were 5 bases for V and 5 bases for J; bases not matched to a gene: 4. The CDR3 has 14 residues. This CDR3 reads CASSRLAGWETQYF. The CDR3 coding sequence is TGTGCCAGTAGTCGACTAGCGGGATGGGAGACCCAGTACTTC.

This chain uses TRBV7-9 with TRBJ2-3, with TRBD1 identical over 7 bases. Germline V gene sequence: CDR1 SEHNR, CDR2 FQNEAQ (reference sequence). CDR3 length: 16 residues. With 5 bases clipped from V and 2 bases from J, the junction kept 10 bases outside the gene matches. CDR3 in amino acids: CASSTLRDRNTDTQYF. CDR3 in DNA: TGTGCCAGCAGCACCCTCCGGGACAGAAACACAGATACGCAGTATTTT.

V usage is TRBV27 and J usage is TRBJ2-3; D is perhaps TRBD2 (5 bases). CDR3 length: 13 amino acids. V lost 10 bases and J 4 bases, leaving 15 bases between the germline ends. Germline values: CDR1 MNHEY, CDR2 SMNVEV (reference sequence). The CDR3: CAIQSGMADTQYF. In nucleotides, the CDR3 is TGTGCCATCCAGTCCGGGATGGCAGATACGCAGTATTTT.

This clone was found a few times. The J gene is TRBJ2-7, the V gene TRBV28; D is possibly TRBD2 (6 bases). The CDR3 totals 13 residues. The germline gives CDR1 MDHEN, CDR2 SYDVKM. Between the trimmed V and J ends, which lost 4 bases and 6 bases, there was a span of 13 bases. The CDR3: CASSSAGGIEQYF. CDR3 DNA: TGTGCCAGCAGTTCCGCAGGCGGGATCGAGCAGTACTTC.

The chain uses TRBV2 and TRBJ2-7; TRBD1 matches 8 bases. The CDR3 loop spans 14 amino acids. CDR1 SNHLY and CDR2 FYNNEI come from the germline V gene. The V gene end was trimmed by 4 bases and the J gene end by 5 bases; junction bases not matched to a gene: 7. This CDR3 reads CASSGKDRVDEQYF. CDR3 bases: TGTGCCAGCAGTGGCAAGGACAGGGTAGACGAGCAGTACTTC.

V gene TRBV28 combines with J gene TRBJ2-5, with TRBD1 matching over 7 bases. The V and J ends lost 6 bases and 2 bases, in that order; junction bases with no gene match: 3. In germline, CDR1 is MDHEN, CDR2 SYDVKM. The CDR3 contains 13 residues. In nucleotides, the CDR3 is TGTGCCAGCAGCAACAGGGGACAAGAGACCCAGTACTTC. The encoded protein is CASSNRGQETQYF.

The chain has TRBV9 and TRBJ2-2, with a possible D match to TRBD2 (5 bases). CDR1 and CDR2 (germline): SGDLS, YYNGEE. The germline V and J ends were trimmed by 5 bases and 2 bases, with 16 bases remaining between them. The CDR3 spans 16 residues. CDR3 loop: CASRAGLHTNTGELFF. DNA of the CDR3: TGTGCCAGCAGAGCCGGACTCCATACAAACACCGGGGAGCTGTTTTTT.

CDR3 in amino acids: CASSQGSAGGPYSNQPQHF. The CDR3 nucleotides read TGCGCCAGCAGCCAAGGTTCGGCGGGGGGGCCATATAGCAATCAGCCCCAGCATTTT. The chain joins TRBV4-1 to TRBJ1-5; tentative D call: TRBD1 (6 bases). Germline V gene data show CDR1 as MGHRA and CDR2 as YSYEKL. V gave up 1 base and J gave up 0 bases, with 19 bases separating them. The CDR3 is made up of 19 amino acids.

The V gene is TRBV19, the J gene TRBJ2-1; 8 nucleotides match TRBD2. Trimming took 7 bases from V and 6 from J; bases not matched to a gene: 11. The germline gives CDR1 LNHDA, CDR2 SQIVND (reference sequence). This CDR3 has 15 residues. The chain's CDR3 is CASNIAGKGFNEQFF. DNA for the CDR3: TGTGCCAGTAACATAGCGGGAAAGGGGTTCAATGAGCAGTTCTTC.

The gene calls are TRBV28 and TRBJ1-4, with a weak D call TRBD1 (5 bases). V lost 2 bases to trimming and J lost 10 bases, with 11 bases between them. CDR1 and CDR2 from the germline V gene are MDHEN and SYDVKM. The CDR3 covers 13 residues. CDR3 DNA sequence: TGTGCCAGCAGTTTACCCATGGGGGGAAAACTGTTTTTT. It codes for CASSLPMGGKLFF. Supplemented by reference TRBV28 and TRBJ1-4, the full variable domain reads DVKVTQSSRYLVKRTGEKVFLECVQDMDHENMFWYRQDPGLGLRLIYFSYDVKMKEKGDIPEGYSVSREKKERFSLILESASTNQTSMYLCASSLPMGGKLFFGSGTQLSVL.

This sequence joins TRBV4-1 and TRBJ1-4; D remains ambiguous. The CDR3 is 14 amino acids. Germline V CDR1 and CDR2: MGHRA, YSYEKL. V was cut by 3 bases and J by 4 bases, with 9 bases left in between. The CDR3 DNA sequence: TGCGCCAGCAGCCAGCCAGTTATTAATGAAAAACTGTTTTTT. As protein: CASSQPVINEKLFF.

V is TRBV4-1 and J is TRBJ2-5; the match to TRBD2 covers 12 bases. Germline CDR1 is MGHRA and CDR2 is YSYEKL. The V and J ends lost 4 bases and 4 bases, in that order; junction bases with no gene match: 7. This CDR3 region has 16 residues. The CDR3 region is CASSPRTSGMGETQYF. In DNA, the CDR3 is TGCGCCAGCAGCCCTAGGACTAGCGGGATGGGAGAGACCCAGTACTTC.

The chain has TRBV28 and TRBJ2-5; D is ambiguous. Germline V gives CDR1 MDHEN, CDR2 SYDVKM. V lost 6 bases and J lost 3, with 5 bases in between. CDR3 length equals 11 residues. The CDR3 region is CASRREETQYF. In DNA form, the CDR3 reads TGTGCCAGCAGACGCGAAGAGACCCAGTACTTC.

This sequence joins TRBV7-9 and TRBJ1-1; TRBD1 aligns across 10 bases. The CDR3 loop spans 15 amino acids. Trimming at V came to 3 bases and at J to 0 bases, leaving 1 base not matched to a gene. The V gene's germline CDR1 is SEHNR and CDR2 FQNEAQ (reference sequence). DNA of the CDR3: TGTGCCAGCAGCTTCGGGACAGGGGTGAACACTGAAGCTTTCTTT. Amino acids: CASSFGTGVNTEAFF.

The rearrangement uses TRBV30 and TRBJ2-2, with TRBD2 as a possible D gene (5 bases). The CDR3 covers 16 residues. Per the germline V gene, CDR1 is GTSNPN and CDR2 is SVGIG (reference sequence). Trimming left V 2 bases short and J 2 bases short, with 15 bases between. As DNA, the CDR3 is TGTGCCTGGAGTCCCCCGGCGGGCCTAAACACCGGGGAGCTGTTTTTT. Protein product: CAWSPPAGLNTGELFF.

A few counts support this clone. The chain carries TRBV14 and TRBJ1-4; tentatively, D is TRBD1 (5 bases). The length of the CDR3 is 16 residues. Deletions cut 2 bases from V and 3 bases from J, with 13 bases between. Germline loops: CDR1 SGHDN, CDR2 FVKESK. The CDR3 reads CASSQTMGGANEKLFF. In DNA, the CDR3 is TGTGCCAGCAGCCAAACCATGGGGGGAGCTAATGAAAAACTGTTTTTT. The full variable domain, completed using reference TRBV14 and TRBJ1-4, is EAGVTQFPSHSVIEKGQTVTLRCDPISGHDNLYWYRRVMGKEIKFLLHFVKESKQDESGMPNNRFLAERTGGTYSTLKVQPAELEDSGVYFCASSQTMGGANEKLFFGSGTQLSVL.

In regard to this clone: Other DNA sequences from this sample encode an identical CDR3 as well. J is TRBJ2-7 and V is TRBV5-1, with 7 bases aligning to TRBD1. The CDR3 is 14 amino acids. V was pared by 0 bases and J by 2 bases, with 2 bases of the junction left unmatched. From germline, CDR1 is SGHRS and CDR2 YFSETQ. CDR3 amino acids: CASSLAGGTYEQYF. In DNA, the CDR3 is TGCGCCAGCAGCTTGGCAGGGGGTACCTACGAGCAGTACTTC.

V is TRBV7-6 and J is TRBJ1-1, with D unclear. The CDR3 has 15 amino acids. Between the trimmed V and J ends, which lost 1 base and 0 bases, there was a span of 9 bases. CDR1 SGHVS and CDR2 FNYEAQ come from the germline V gene. Here the CDR3 DNA reads TGTGCCAGCAGCTTAGGGGCAGCCTTGAACACTGAAGCTTTCTTT. It codes for CASSLGAALNTEAFF.

This rearrangement joins TRBV28 to TRBJ2-2, with 7 bases identical to TRBD2. The CDR3 runs 15 residues. V shed 2 bases and J 1 base; nucleotides not matched to a gene: 1. Germline CDR1 is MDHEN and CDR2 is SYDVKM. The CDR3 DNA is TGTGCCAGCAGTTTACCTAGCGGGAACACCGGGGAGCTGTTTTTT. This codes for CASSLPSGNTGELFF.

The chain combines TRBV30 with TRBJ1-1, with 7 bases lining up with TRBD1. CDR1 and CDR2 from the germline V gene are GTSNPN and SVGIG (reference sequence). With 5 bases clipped from V and 0 bases from J, the junction kept 9 bases outside the gene matches. This CDR3 is built from 15 residues. This CDR3 reads CAWRDSDRMNTEAFF. The CDR3 bases are TGTGCCTGGCGGGACAGCGATAGGATGAACACTGAAGCTTTCTTT.

The sample holds one count of this clone. The chain combines TRBV6-5 with TRBJ1-4; D is perhaps TRBD1 (6 bases). Per germline, CDR1 MNHEY and CDR2 SVGAGI. The CDR3 is made up of 13 amino acids. Trimming cost V 6 bases and J 6 bases, with 11 bases left between them. The CDR3 DNA reads TGTGCCAGCAGACAGGGTTTAGATGAAAAACTGTTTTTT. Encoded protein: CASRQGLDEKLFF.

This clone was observed a handful of times. The chain recombines TRBV5-5 with TRBJ2-2, with 7 positions matching TRBD2. Losses at the gene ends were 5 bases for V and 5 bases for J; bases not matched to a gene: 6. The CDR3 has 14 residues. Germline CDR1 is SGHKS and CDR2 is YYEKEE (reference sequence). CDR3 protein: CASRPEAGTGELFF. The DNA of the CDR3 is TGTGCCAGCAGACCGGAAGCGGGAACCGGGGAGCTGTTTTTT.

The chain uses TRBV28 and TRBJ2-5; 7 positions match TRBD1. Per the germline V gene, CDR1 is MDHEN and CDR2 is SYDVKM. With V trimmed by 4 bases and J by 5 bases, 7 bases remained unmatched. The CDR3 covers 14 residues. DNA for the CDR3: TGTGCCAGCAGTTCACACAGGGGCAAGGAGACCCAGTACTTC. This codes for CASSSHRGKETQYF.

The J gene is TRBJ2-5, the V gene TRBV6-5, with a weak D call TRBD1 (5 bases). The germline V gene encodes CDR1 MNHEY and CDR2 SVGAGI. The V gene lost 2 bases and the J gene lost 5 bases, with 6 bases spanning the gap. The CDR3 spans 12 residues. The CDR3 loop is CASSYRGETQYF. The CDR3 coding sequence is TGTGCCAGCAGTTACAGGGGCGAGACCCAGTACTTC.

CDR3 DNA sequence: TGTGCCAGCAGTTATCGGGAAGTGAGCGAGCAGTACGTC. Translation gives CASSYREVSEQYV. The chain is built from TRBV27 and TRBJ2-7; weak D call: TRBD2 (5 bases). This CDR3 is built from 13 residues. V gave up 4 bases and J gave up 6 bases, with 13 bases separating them. CDR1 MNHEY and CDR2 SMNVEV come from the germline V gene (reference sequence).